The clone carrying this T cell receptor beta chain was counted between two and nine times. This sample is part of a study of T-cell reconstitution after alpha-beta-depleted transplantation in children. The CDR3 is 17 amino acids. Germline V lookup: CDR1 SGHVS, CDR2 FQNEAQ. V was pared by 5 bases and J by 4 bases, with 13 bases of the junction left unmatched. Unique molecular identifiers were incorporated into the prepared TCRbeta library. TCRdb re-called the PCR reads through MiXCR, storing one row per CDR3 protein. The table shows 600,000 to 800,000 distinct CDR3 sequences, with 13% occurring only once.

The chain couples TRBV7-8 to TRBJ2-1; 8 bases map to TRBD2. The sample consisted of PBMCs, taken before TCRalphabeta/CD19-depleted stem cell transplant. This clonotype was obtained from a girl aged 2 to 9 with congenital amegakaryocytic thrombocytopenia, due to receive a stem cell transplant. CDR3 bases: TGTGCCAGCAGCCACCGGACTAGCACACCCGTTTACAATGAGCAGTTCTTC. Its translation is CASSHRTSTPVYNEQFF. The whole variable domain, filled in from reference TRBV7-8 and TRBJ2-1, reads GAGVSQSPRYKVAKRGQDVALRCDPISGHVSLFWYQQALGQGPEFLTYFQNEAQLDKSGLPSDRFFAERPEGSVSTLKIQRTQQEDSAVYLCASSHRTSTPVYNEQFFGPGTRLTVL.